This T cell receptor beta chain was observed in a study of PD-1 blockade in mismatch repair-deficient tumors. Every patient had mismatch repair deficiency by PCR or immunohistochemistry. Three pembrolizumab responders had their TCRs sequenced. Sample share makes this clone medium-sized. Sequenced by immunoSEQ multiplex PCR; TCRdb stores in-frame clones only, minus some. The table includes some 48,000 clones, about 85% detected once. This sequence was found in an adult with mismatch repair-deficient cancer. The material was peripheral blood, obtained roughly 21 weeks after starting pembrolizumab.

The CDR3 DNA is TGTGCCAGTAACCCGGGACAGGGAGACGAGCAGTACTTC. It yields the protein CASNPGQGDEQYF. The chain recombines TRBV19 with TRBJ2-7, with 9 bases that match TRBD1. With 7 bases clipped from V and 5 bases from J, the junction kept 6 bases outside the gene matches. The germline gives CDR1 LNHDA, CDR2 SQIVND (reference sequence). This CDR3 region has 13 residues.